This TCR beta chain was obtained from a study of molecular identifiers for immune sequencing clone quantification. MiXCR was run by TCRdb on the PCR reads, yielding one entry per CDR3 protein. The profile shows roughly 90,000 distinct CDR3 sequences, around a fifth of them singletons. Libraries of naive CD8 cells were prepared from 20,000 to 1,000,000 sorted cells using 10%, 30% or 50% RNA. Many counts were recorded for this clonotype. V lost 3 bases, J lost 0 bases, and 13 bases stayed unmatched. The CDR3 has 18 amino acids. The V gene's germline CDR1 is MNHEY and CDR2 SVGEGT. The chain couples TRBV6-2 or TRBV6-3 to TRBJ1-1; the match to TRBD1 covers 7 bases. The origin of this receptor is a human donor in good health. Some libraries in this study had Jurkat cell RNA spiked in. Material for sequencing was naive CD8+ T cells from blood, with Jurkat cell RNA spiked in. Subset reported: FACS-sorted CD8+CD4-CCR7+CD45RA+ naive T cells. CDR3 coding DNA: TGTGCCAGCAGTTATGGGCGGGACAGCAAGATTATGAACACTGAAGCTTTCTTT. Its protein is CASSYGRDSKIMNTEAFF.